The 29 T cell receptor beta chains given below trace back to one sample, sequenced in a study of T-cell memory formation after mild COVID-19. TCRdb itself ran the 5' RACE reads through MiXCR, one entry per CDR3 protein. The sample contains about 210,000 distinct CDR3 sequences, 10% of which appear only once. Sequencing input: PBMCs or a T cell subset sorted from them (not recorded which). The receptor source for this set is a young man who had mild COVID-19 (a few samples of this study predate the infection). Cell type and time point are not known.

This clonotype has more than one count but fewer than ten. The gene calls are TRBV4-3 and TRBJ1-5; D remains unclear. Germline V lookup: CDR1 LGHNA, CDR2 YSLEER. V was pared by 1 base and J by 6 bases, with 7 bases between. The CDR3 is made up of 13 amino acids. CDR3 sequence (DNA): TGCGCCAGCAGCCAAGGGCGGGGTCAGCCCCAGCATTTT. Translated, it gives CASSQGRGQPQHF.

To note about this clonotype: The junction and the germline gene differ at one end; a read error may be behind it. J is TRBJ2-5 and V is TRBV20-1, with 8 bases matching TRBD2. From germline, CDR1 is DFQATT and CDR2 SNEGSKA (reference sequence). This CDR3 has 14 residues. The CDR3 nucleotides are TGCAGTGCTAGATCCGGGCGGGGGGAAGAGACCAAGTACTTC. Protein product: CSARSGRGEETKYF.

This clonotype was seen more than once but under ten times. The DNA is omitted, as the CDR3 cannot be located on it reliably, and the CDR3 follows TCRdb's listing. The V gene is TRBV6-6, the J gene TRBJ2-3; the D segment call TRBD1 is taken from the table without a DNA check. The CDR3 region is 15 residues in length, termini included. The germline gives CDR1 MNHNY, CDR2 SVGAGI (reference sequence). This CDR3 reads CASSNWGQGTPLLYF.

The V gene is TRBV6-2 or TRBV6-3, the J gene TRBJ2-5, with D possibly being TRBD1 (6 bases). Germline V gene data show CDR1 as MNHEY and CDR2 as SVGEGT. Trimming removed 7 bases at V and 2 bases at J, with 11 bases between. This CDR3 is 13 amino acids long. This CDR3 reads CASKRTAQETQYF. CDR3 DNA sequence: TGTGCCAGCAAGAGGACAGCACAAGAGACCCAGTACTTC.

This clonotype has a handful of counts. The CDR3 DNA follows: TGTGCCAGCAGCAAAAGGGGGACAGGGTTGGCCTATAATTCACCCCTCCACTTT. Amino acid sequence: CASSKRGTGLAYNSPLHF. V gene TRBV21-1 combines with J gene TRBJ1-6; TRBD1 is taken as the D call from the table, unchecked against the DNA. TRBV21-1 is described as a pseudogene. The CDR3 covers 18 residues.

The CDR3 sequence: CASGAGQGAVYGYTF. The CDR3 DNA follows: TGTGCCAGTGGAGCAGGGCAGGGGGCTGTTTATGGCTACACCTTC. The V gene is TRBV19, the J gene TRBJ1-2; the match to TRBD1 covers 8 bases. Germline V gene lookup returns CDR1 LNHDA and CDR2 SQIVND (reference sequence). The CDR3 runs 15 residues. J lost 5 bases, V lost 8 bases, and 13 bases had no gene match.

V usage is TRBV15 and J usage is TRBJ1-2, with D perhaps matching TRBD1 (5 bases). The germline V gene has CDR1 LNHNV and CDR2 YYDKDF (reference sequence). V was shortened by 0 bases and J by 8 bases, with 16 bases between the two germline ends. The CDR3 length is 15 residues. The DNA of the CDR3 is TGTGCCACCAGCAGAGATCTTGTACAGGCAAGGGGCTACACCTTC. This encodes CATSRDLVQARGYTF.

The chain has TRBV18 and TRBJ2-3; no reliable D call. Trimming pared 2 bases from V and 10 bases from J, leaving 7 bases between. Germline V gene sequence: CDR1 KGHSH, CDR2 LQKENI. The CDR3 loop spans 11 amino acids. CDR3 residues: CASSPSPPQYF. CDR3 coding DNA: TGTGCCAGCTCACCATCCCCCCCGCAGTATTTT.

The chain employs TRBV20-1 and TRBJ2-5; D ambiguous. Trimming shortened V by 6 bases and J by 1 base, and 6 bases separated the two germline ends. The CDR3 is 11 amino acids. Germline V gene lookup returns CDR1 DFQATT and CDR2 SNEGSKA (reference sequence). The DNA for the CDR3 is TGCAGTGCCGTACCCCAAGAGACCCAGTACTTC. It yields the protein CSAVPQETQYF.

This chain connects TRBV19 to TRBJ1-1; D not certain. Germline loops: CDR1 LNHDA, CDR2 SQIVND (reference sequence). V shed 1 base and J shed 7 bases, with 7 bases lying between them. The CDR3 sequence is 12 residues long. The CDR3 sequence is CASSIGRLEAFF. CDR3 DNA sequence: TGTGCCAGTAGTATAGGGCGACTTGAAGCTTTCTTT.

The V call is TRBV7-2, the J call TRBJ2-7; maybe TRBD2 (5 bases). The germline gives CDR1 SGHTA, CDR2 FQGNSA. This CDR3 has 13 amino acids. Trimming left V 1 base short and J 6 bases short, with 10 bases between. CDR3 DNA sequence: TGTGCCAGCAGCTTAGGGGAGTCCCGCGAGCAGTACTTC. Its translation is CASSLGESREQYF.

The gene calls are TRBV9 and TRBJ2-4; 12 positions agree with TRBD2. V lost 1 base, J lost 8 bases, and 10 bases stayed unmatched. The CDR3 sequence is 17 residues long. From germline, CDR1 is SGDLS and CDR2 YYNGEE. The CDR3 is CASSVRGLAGLWDIQYF. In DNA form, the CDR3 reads TGTGCCAGCAGCGTACGTGGACTAGCGGGGCTTTGGGACATTCAGTACTTC.

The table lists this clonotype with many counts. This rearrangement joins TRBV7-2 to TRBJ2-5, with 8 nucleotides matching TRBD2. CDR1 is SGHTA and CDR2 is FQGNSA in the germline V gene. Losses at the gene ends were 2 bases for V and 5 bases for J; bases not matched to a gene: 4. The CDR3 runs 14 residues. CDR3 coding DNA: TGTGCCAGCAGCTTACAGCGGGGGCGTGAGACCCAGTACTTC. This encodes CASSLQRGRETQYF. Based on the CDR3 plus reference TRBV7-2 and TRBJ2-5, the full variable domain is GAGVSQSPSNKVTEKGKDVELRCDPISGHTALYWYRQSLGQGLEFLIYFQGNSAPDKSGLPSDRFSAERTGGSVSTLTIQRTQQEDSAVYLCASSLQRGRETQYFGPGTRLLVL.

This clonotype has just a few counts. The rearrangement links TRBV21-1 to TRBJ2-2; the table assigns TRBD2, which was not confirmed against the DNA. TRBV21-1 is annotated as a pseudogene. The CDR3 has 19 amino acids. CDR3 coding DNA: TGTGCCAGCCCCCAGGGGGGACTAGCGGGGGGGCGCAGCACCGGGGAGCTGTTTTTT. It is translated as CASPQGGLAGGRSTGELFF.

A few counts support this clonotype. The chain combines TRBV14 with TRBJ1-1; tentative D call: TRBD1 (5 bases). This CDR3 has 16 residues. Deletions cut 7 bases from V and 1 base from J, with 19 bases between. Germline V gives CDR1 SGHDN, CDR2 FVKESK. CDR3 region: CASTWGGIYGNTEAFF. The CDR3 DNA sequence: TGTGCCAGCACGTGGGGGGGAATTTACGGGAACACTGAAGCTTTCTTT.

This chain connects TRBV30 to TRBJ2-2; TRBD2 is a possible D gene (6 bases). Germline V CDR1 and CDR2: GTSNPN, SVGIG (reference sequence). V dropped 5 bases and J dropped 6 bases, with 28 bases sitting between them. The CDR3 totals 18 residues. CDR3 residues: CAWFGGWGPGVLPGELFF. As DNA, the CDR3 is TGTGCCTGGTTTGGTGGCTGGGGACCGGGGGTCTTGCCCGGGGAGCTGTTTTTT. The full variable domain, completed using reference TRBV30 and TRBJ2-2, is SQTIHQWPATLVQPVGSPLSLECTVEGTSNPNLYWYRQAAGRGLQLLFYSVGIGQISSEVPQNLSASRPQDRQFILSSKKLLLSDSGFYLCAWFGGWGPGVLPGELFFGEGSRLTVL.

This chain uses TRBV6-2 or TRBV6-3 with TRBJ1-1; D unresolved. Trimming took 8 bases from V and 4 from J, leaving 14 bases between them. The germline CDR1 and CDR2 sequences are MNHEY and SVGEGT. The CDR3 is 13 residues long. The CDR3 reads CASCSDEGTEAFF. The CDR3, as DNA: TGTGCCAGCTGCTCGGACGAGGGCACTGAAGCTTTCTTT.

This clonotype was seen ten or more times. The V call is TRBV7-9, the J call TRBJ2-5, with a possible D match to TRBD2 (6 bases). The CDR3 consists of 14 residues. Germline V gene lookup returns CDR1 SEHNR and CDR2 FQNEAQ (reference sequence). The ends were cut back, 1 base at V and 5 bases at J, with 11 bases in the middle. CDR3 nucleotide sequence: TGTGCCAGCAGCTTAGGTAGCGGACGCGAGACCCAGTACTTC. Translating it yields CASSLGSGRETQYF.

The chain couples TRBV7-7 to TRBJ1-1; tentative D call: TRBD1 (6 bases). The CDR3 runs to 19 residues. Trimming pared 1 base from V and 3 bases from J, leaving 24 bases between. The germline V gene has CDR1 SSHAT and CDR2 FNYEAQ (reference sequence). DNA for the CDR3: TGTGCCAGCAGCTTAGAGGTAGGGGGGGGCAGGATCACTGACACTGAAGCTTTCTTT. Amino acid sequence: CASSLEVGGGRITDTEAFF.

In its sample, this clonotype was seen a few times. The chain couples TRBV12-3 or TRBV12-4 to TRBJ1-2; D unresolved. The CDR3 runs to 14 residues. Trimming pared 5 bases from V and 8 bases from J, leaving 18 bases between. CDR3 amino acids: CASSPPKDPEGYTF. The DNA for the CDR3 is TGTGCCAGCAGTCCTCCCAAGGACCCCGAGGGCTACACCTTC.

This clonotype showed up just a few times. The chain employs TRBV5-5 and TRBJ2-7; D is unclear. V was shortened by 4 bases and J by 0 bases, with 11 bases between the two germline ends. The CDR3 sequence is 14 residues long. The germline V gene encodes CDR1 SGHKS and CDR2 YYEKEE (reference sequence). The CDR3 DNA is TGTGCCAGCAGCCTCGGCCAGAACTCCTACGAGCAGTACTTC. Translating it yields CASSLGQNSYEQYF.

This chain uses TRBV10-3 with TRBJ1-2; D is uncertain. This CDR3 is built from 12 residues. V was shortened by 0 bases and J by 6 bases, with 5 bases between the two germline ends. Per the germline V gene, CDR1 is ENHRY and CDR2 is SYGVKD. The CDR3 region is CAISESADGYTF. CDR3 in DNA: TGTGCCATCAGTGAGTCAGCCGATGGCTACACCTTC.

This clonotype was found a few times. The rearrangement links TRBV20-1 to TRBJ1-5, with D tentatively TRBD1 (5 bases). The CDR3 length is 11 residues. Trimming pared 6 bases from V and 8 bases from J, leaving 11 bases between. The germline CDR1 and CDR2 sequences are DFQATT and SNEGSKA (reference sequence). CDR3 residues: CSAGVEEPQHF. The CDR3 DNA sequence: TGCAGTGCGGGGGTAGAGGAGCCCCAGCATTTT.

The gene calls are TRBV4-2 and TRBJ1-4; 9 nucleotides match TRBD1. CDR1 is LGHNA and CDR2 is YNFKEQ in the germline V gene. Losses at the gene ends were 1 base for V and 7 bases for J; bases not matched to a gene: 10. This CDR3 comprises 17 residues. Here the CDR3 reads CASSQGGPVTGGEKLFF. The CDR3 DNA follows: TGTGCCAGCAGCCAAGGAGGCCCCGTGACAGGGGGTGAAAAACTGTTTTTT.

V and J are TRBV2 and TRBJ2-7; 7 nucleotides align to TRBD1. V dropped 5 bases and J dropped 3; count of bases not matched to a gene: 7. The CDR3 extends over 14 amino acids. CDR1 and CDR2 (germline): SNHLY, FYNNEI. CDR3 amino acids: CASSRSGQNYEQYF. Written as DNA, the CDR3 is TGTGCCAGCAGTCGATCGGGACAGAACTACGAGCAGTACTTC.

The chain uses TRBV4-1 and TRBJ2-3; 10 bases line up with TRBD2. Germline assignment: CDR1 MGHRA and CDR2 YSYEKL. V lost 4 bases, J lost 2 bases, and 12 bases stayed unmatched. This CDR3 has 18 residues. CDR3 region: CASSRGVSSGGATDTQYF. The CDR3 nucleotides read TGCGCCAGCAGCCGGGGGGTGTCTAGCGGGGGAGCCACAGATACGCAGTATTTT.

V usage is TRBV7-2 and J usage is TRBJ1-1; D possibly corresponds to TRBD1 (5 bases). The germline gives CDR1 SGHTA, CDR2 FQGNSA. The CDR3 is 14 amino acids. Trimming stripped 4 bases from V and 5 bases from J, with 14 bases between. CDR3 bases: TGTGCCAGCAGCTCCGTACCACAGGAGACTGAAGCTTTCTTT. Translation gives CASSSVPQETEAFF.

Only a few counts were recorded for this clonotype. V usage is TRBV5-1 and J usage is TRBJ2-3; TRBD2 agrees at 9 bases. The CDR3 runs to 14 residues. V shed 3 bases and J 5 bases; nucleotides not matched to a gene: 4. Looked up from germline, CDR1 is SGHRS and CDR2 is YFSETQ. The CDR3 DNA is TGCGCCAGCAGCTCGCGGGGGGGAGGAGATACGCAGTATTTT. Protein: CASSSRGGGDTQYF.

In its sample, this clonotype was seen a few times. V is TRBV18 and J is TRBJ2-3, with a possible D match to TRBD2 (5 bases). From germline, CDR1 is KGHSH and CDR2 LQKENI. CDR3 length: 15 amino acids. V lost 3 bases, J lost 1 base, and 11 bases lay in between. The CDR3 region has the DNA TGTGCCAGCTCACCGTATAATAGCGGCACAGATACGCAGTATTTT. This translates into CASSPYNSGTDTQYF.